Listed below are T cell receptor beta chains from one sample, sequenced in a study of regulatory T cells in long-lasting Graves disease. MiXCR was run by TCRdb on the multiplex PCR reads, yielding one entry per CDR3 protein. The sample lists about 660,000 distinct CDR3 sequences; 25% to 35% were seen once. Here the sequenced sample was peripheral blood mononuclear cells (PBMCs), taken when the disease was refractory, from a patient treated with antithyroid drugs. Every receptor here comes from a female donor with Graves disease. Both conserved end residues are part of each CDR3. D genes are given only for firm matches. Some rows mark clone size as missing; the rest say once, few, many or name a class of expanded clone.

j_call d_call clone_size v_call cdr3_aa cdr3_nt
TRBJ2-2 . . TRBV7-3 CASSSDLGRHTGELFF TGTGCCAGCAGCTCAGATTTAGGGCGCCACACCGGGGAGCTGTTTTTT
TRBJ1-2 . . TRBV5-1 CASSLVGPASDGYTF TGCGCCAGCAGCTTGGTTGGTCCTGCCTCGGATGGCTACACCTTC
TRBJ2-7 . . TRBV14 CASSQVGGSSYEQYF TGTGCCAGCAGCCAGGTGGGAGGAAGCAGCTACGAGCAGTACTTC
TRBJ2-5 TRBD2 few TRBV28 CASSPEWTSGQETQYF TGTGCCAGCAGTCCTGAATGGACTAGCGGACAAGAGACCCAGTACTTC
TRBJ2-2 TRBD2 . TRBV5-1 CASSAGLADTGELFF TGCGCCAGCAGCGCTGGACTAGCCGATACCGGGGAGCTGTTTTTT
TRBJ1-2 . many TRBV2 CASSEPRDDGYTF TGTGCCAGCAGTGAACCCCGGGACGATGGCTACACCTTC
TRBJ1-5 . many TRBV6-1 CASSEKRTDQPQHF TGTGCCAGCAGTGAAAAAAGAACCGATCAGCCCCAGCATTTT
TRBJ1-1 . . TRBV12-3/TRBV12-4 CASSLALWAFF TGTGCCAGCAGTTTAGCGTTATGGGCTTTCTTC
TRBJ1-5 TRBD1 few TRBV20-1 CSATGQGHGNQPQHF TGCAGTGCTACCGGACAGGGCCATGGCAATCAGCCCCAGCATTTT
TRBJ1-1 TRBD1 many TRBV2 CASSERGPRDTEAFF TGTGCCAGCAGTGAAAGGGGGCCTAGGGACACTGAAGCTTTCTTT
TRBJ2-7 . . TRBV28 CASRSGLLRTYEQYF TGTGCCAGCAGATCTGGACTTCTGAGAACTTACGAGCAGTACTTC
TRBJ2-7 . few TRBV6-5 CASSYGAYPAVRAEQYF TGTGCCAGCAGTTACGGAGCCTACCCAGCGGTACGGGCCGAGCAGTACTTC
TRBJ2-2 . few TRBV20-1 CSARDGTTGELFF TGCAGTGCTAGGGACGGAACCACCGGGGAGCTGTTTTTT
TRBJ1-5 TRBD1 few TRBV12-3/TRBV12-4 CASGTVAGQPQHF TGTGCCAGCGGGACAGTGGCAGGTCAGCCCCAGCATTTT
TRBJ1-1 . few TRBV12-3/TRBV12-4 CASSPAGTMNTEAFF TGTGCCAGCAGCCCAGCCGGGACAATGAACACTGAAGCTTTCTTT
TRBJ2-5 TRBD1 few TRBV6-1 CASSKGQAWQTQYF TGTGCCAGCAGTAAGGGACAGGCGTGGCAGACCCAGTACTTC
TRBJ2-3 . . TRBV12-3/TRBV12-4 CASSFEVVGTDTQYF TGTGCCAGCAGTTTCGAAGTAGTAGGCACAGATACGCAGTATTTT
TRBJ1-5 . few TRBV29-1 CSVAGLDQPQHF TGCAGCGTTGCGGGGCTTGATCAGCCCCAGCATTTT
TRBJ1-1 TRBD1 many TRBV29-1 CSVVAGGTEAFF TGCAGCGTTGTGGCAGGGGGCACTGAAGCTTTCTTT
TRBJ1-5 . many TRBV28 CASSLSSGNGQPQHF TGTGCCAGCAGTTTATCCTCGGGGAATGGTCAGCCCCAGCATTTT
TRBJ1-5 . many TRBV12-3/TRBV12-4 CASSSSRIRRPQHF TGTGCCAGCAGTTCGAGCAGGATCAGGCGCCCCCAGCATTTT
TRBJ2-1 TRBD2 few TRBV6-1 CASSDGLAGGYEQFF TGTGCCAGCAGTGACGGACTAGCGGGAGGGTATGAGCAGTTCTTC
TRBJ1-2 . . TRBV5-1 CASSLGGQPSYPNYGYTF TGCGCCAGCAGCTTGGGTGGACAGCCGTCATACCCTAACTATGGCTACACCTTC
TRBJ1-2 TRBD1 many TRBV2 CASSPDRIHGYTF TGTGCCAGCAGTCCGGACAGGATCCATGGCTACACCTTC
TRBJ2-7 TRBD1 . TRBV12-5 CASGSRGTGVYEQYF TGTGCTAGTGGTTCGCGGGGGACAGGGGTCTACGAGCAGTACTTC
TRBJ1-2 . . TRBV5-1 CASSPDSAYGYTF TGCGCCAGCAGTCCCGACAGCGCCTATGGCTACACCTTC
TRBJ2-4 . many TRBV11-2 CASSSLATLNIQYF TGTGCCAGCAGCTCCTTAGCGACCTTAAACATTCAGTACTTC
TRBJ2-7 TRBD2 . TRBV20-1 CSARPGTSGNYEQYF TGCAGTGCTAGGCCCGGGACTAGCGGGAACTACGAGCAGTACTTC
TRBJ2-7 TRBD1 . TRBV5-4 CASSQGQVYEQYF TGTGCCAGCAGCCAGGGACAGGTATACGAGCAGTACTTC
TRBJ1-5 . . TRBV20-1 CSVPAGIGQPQHF TGCAGTGTTCCAGCAGGTATCGGTCAGCCCCAGCATTTT
TRBJ2-7 . many TRBV2 CASSGYADWEQYF TGTGCCAGCAGTGGCTACGCCGACTGGGAGCAGTACTTC
TRBJ1-6 TRBD1 few TRBV6-1 CASSQNRDRASSPLHF TGTGCCAGCAGTCAAAACCGGGACAGGGCGAGTTCACCCCTCCACTTT
TRBJ1-4 . few TRBV20-1 CSARDDSWEKLFF TGCAGTGCTAGAGATGACAGTTGGGAAAAACTGTTTTTT
TRBJ1-1 TRBD1 many TRBV7-9 CASSLGGGTGDTEAFF TGTGCCAGCAGCTTAGGAGGAGGGACAGGGGACACTGAAGCTTTCTTT
TRBJ2-2 TRBD2 few TRBV7-6 CASSKDGLAANTGELFF TGTGCCAGCAGCAAAGATGGACTAGCGGCGAACACCGGGGAGCTGTTTTTT
TRBJ2-7 TRBD2 . TRBV9 CASSVSSGDYGQYF TGTGCCAGCAGCGTCAGTAGCGGGGACTACGGGCAGTACTTC
TRBJ1-5 TRBD1 many TRBV28 CASSTGDQPQHF TGTGCCAGCAGCACAGGGGATCAGCCCCAGCATTTT
TRBJ1-1 . few TRBV3-1 CASSQEGLRQVTEAFF TGTGCCAGCAGCCAAGAGGGGTTAAGGCAGGTCACTGAAGCTTTCTTT
TRBJ1-4 TRBD1 . TRBV2 CASSDGRGGPDNEKLFF TGTGCCAGCAGTGACGGCAGGGGGGGGCCGGACAATGAAAAACTGTTTTTT
TRBJ1-1 . . TRBV12-3/TRBV12-4 CASSPPLGANTEAFF TGTGCCAGCAGCCCTCCCCTGGGAGCAAACACTGAAGCTTTCTTT
TRBJ1-1 . many TRBV2 CASTASPNTEAFF TGTGCCAGCACCGCTAGCCCGAACACTGAAGCTTTCTTT
TRBJ2-1 . . TRBV5-1 CASSLVLANNEQFF TGCGCCAGCAGCTTGGTCCTAGCGAACAATGAGCAGTTCTTC
TRBJ2-2 . . TRBV6-4 CASSYHQTNTGELFF TGTGCCAGCAGTTACCATCAGACAAACACCGGGGAGCTGTTTTTT
TRBJ1-3 TRBD1 few TRBV10-3 CAIRGQARDTIYF TGTGCCATCAGGGGACAGGCGCGAGACACCATATATTTT
TRBJ2-7 TRBD2 . TRBV10-3 CAISKVPGLAGGPDEQYF TGTGCCATCAGTAAGGTTCCGGGACTAGCGGGAGGGCCCGACGAGCAGTACTTC
TRBJ2-1 TRBD2 . TRBV2 CASSENALASLPTDEQFF TGTGCCAGCAGTGAGAACGCACTAGCGAGCCTTCCTACTGATGAGCAGTTCTTC
TRBJ2-4 . few TRBV13 CASSLGLGEGNIQYF TGTGCCAGCAGCTTAGGTCTTGGGGAAGGAAACATTCAGTACTTC
TRBJ2-2 TRBD1 few TRBV29-1 CSVGVTGGRELFF TGCAGCGTTGGAGTGACAGGGGGCCGGGAGCTGTTTTTT
TRBJ2-1 TRBD2 few TRBV7-2 CASSLGLAGNEQFF TGTGCCAGCAGCTTGGGACTAGCGGGAAATGAGCAGTTCTTC
TRBJ1-5 . once TRBV19 CASSIPSGGGGQPQHF TGTGCCAGTAGTATACCATCCGGCGGGGGCGGACAGCCCCAGCATTTT
TRBJ1-2 TRBD1 . TRBV27 CASRRGQGRGYTF TGTGCCAGCAGACGTGGACAGGGGAGAGGCTACACCTTC
TRBJ1-3 . . TRBV5-1 CASSLDGAGNTIYF TGCGCCAGCAGCTTGGATGGGGCTGGAAACACCATATATTTT
TRBJ1-2 . . TRBV19 CATNTGYLNTF TGTGCCACAAATACAGGGTATCTAAACACCTTC
TRBJ1-1 . . TRBV20-1 CSAREGGSKWVTEAFF TGCAGTGCTAGAGAGGGGGGGAGTAAATGGGTCACTGAAGCTTTCTTT
TRBJ2-7 . . TRBV15 CATSRESGTFVQYF TGTGCCACCAGCAGAGAAAGCGGCACTTTCGTCCAGTACTTC